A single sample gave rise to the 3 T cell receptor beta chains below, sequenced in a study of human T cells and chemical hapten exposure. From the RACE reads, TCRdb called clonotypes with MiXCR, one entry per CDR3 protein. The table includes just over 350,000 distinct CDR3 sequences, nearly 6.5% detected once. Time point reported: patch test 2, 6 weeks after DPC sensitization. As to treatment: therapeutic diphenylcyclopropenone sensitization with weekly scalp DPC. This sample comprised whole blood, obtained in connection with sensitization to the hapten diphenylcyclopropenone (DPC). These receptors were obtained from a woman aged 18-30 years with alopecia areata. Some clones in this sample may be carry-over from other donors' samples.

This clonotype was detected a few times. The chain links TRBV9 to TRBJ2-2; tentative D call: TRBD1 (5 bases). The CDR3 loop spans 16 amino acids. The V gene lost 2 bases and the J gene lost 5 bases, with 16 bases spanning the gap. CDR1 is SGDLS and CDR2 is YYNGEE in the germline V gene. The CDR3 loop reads CASSVQAWGSTGELFF. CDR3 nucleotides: TGTGCCAGCAGCGTCCAGGCTTGGGGCAGTACCGGGGAGCTGTTTTTT.

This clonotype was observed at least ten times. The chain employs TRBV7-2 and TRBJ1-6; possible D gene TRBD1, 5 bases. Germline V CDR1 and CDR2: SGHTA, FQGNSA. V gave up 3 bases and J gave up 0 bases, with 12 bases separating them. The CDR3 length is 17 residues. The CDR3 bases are TGTGCCAGCAGCTTGGGTAGGGGTCGCTCCTATAATTCACCCCTCCACTTT. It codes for CASSLGRGRSYNSPLHF.

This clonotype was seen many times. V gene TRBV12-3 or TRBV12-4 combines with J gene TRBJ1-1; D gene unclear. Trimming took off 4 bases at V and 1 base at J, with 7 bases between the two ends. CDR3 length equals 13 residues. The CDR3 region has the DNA TGTGCCAGCAGTTCGGCAGGGAACACTGAAGCTTTCTTT. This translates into CASSSAGNTEAFF.